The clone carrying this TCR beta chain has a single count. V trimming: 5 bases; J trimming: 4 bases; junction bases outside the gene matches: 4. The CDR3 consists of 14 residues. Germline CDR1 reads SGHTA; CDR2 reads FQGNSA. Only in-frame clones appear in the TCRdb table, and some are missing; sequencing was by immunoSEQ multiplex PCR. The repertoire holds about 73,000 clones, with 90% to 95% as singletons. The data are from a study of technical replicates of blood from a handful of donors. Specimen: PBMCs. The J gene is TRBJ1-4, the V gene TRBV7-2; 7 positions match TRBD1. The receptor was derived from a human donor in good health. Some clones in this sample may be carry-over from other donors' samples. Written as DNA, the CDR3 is TGTGCCAGCAGCCCCGACAGGGTTAATGAAAAACTGTTTTTT. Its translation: CASSPDRVNEKLFF.